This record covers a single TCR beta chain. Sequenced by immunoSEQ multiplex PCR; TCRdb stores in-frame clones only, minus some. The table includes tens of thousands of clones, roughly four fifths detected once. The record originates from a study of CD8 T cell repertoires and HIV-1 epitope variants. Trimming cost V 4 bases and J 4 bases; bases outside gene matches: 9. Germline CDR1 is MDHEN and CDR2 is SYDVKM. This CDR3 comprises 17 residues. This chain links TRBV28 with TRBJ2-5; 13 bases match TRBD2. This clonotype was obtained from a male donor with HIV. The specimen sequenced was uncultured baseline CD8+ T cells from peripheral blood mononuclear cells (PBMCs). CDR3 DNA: TGTGCCAGCAGTTCTCCGGGACTAGCGGGGCTGTTAGAGACCCAGTACTTC. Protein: CASSSPGLAGLLETQYF.